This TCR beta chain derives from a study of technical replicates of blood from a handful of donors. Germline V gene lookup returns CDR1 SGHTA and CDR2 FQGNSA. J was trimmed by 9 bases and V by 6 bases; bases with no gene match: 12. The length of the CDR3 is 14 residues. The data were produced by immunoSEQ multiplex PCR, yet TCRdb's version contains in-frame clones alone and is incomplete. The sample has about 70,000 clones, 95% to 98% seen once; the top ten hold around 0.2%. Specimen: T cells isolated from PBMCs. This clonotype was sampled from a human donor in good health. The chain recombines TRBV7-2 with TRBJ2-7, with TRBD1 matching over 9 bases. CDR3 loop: CASSFPGQGVSQYF. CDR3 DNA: TGTGCCAGCAGTTTTCCGGGACAGGGTGTATCGCAGTACTTC.